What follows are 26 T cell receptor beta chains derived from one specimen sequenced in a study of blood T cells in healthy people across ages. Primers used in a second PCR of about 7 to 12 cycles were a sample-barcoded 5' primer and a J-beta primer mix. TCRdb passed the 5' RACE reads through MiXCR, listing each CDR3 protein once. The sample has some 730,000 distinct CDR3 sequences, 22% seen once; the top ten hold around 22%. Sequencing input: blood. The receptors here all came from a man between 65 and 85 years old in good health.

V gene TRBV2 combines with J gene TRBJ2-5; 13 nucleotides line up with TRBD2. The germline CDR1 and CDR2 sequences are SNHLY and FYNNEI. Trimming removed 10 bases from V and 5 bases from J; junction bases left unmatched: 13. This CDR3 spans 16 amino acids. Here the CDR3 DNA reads TGTGCCATCACACTCTGGACTAGCGGGAGTGACGAGACCCAGTACTTC. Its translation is CAITLWTSGSDETQYF.

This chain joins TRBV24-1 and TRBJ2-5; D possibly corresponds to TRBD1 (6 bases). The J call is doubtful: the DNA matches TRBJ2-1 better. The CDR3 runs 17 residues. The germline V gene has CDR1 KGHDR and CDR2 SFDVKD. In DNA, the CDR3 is TGTGCCACCAGTATCTTTCCAGGGGCGGAGAGAGGTAATGAGCAGTTCTTC. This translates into CATSIFPGAERGNEQFF.

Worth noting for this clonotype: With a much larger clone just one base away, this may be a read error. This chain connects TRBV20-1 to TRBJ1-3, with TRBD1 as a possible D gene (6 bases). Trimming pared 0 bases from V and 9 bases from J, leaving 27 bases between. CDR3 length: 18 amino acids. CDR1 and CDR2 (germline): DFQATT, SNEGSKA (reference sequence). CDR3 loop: CSARDSNGRRGSRTTIYF. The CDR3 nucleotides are TGCAGTGCTAGAGATTCTAACGGCCGCAGGGGCAGTAGAACCACCATATATTTT.

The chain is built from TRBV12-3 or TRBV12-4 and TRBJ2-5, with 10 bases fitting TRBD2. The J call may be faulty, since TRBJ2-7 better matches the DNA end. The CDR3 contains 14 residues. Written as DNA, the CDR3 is TGTGCCAGCACCCCTAGCGGGGGCACCTACGAGCAGTACTTC. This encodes CASTPSGGTYEQYF.

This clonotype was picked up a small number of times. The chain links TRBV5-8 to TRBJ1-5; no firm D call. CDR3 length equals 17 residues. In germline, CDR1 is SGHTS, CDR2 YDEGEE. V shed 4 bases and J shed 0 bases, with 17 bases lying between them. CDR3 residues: CASSPGSTSYSNQPQHF. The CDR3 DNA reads TGTGCCAGCAGCCCCGGGTCTACCTCTTATAGCAATCAGCCCCAGCATTTT.

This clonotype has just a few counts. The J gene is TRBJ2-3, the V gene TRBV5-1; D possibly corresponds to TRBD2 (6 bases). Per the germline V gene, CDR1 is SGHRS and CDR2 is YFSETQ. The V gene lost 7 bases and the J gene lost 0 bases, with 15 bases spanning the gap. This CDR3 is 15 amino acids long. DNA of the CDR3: TGCGCCAGCGCCTGGCGGGATCAGAGCACAGATACGCAGTATTTT. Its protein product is CASAWRDQSTDTQYF.

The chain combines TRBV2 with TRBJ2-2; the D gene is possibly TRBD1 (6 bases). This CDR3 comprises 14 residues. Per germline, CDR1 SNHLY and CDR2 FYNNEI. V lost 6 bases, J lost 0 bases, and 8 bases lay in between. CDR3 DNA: TGTGCCAGCAGGACAGGCTCGAACACCGGGGAGCTGTTTTTT. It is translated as CASRTGSNTGELFF.

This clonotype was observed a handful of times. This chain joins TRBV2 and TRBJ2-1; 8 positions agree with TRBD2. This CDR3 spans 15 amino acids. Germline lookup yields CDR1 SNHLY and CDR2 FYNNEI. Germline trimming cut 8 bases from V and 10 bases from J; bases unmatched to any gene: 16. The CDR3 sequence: CASPPLGTSFQEQFF. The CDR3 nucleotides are TGTGCCAGCCCCCCGTTGGGGACTAGTTTTCAGGAGCAGTTCTTC. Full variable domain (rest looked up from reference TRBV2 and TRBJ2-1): EPEVTQTPSHQVTQMGQEVILRCVPISNHLYFYWYRQILGQKVEFLVSFYNNEISEKSEIFDDQFSVERPDGSNFTLKIRSTKLEDSAMYFCASPPLGTSFQEQFFGPGTRLTVL.

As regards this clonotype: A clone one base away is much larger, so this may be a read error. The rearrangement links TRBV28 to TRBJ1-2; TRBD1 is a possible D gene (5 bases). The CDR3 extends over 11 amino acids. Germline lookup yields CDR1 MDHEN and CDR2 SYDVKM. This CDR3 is CASGQTRVVFF. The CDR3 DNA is TGTGCCAGCGGCCAAACCAGGGTTGTCTTCTTC.

The CDR3 DNA reads TGCAGTGCTACTCCGCCGGGACTAGCGGCCATAGATACGCAGTATTTT. Amino acid sequence: CSATPPGLAAIDTQYF. The chain employs TRBV20-1 and TRBJ2-3; 11 bases are shared with TRBD2. Germline CDR1 reads DFQATT; CDR2 reads SNEGSKA (reference sequence). The J segment lost 5 bases and the V segment lost 4 bases, leaving 11 bases of the junction unmatched. The CDR3 contains 16 residues.

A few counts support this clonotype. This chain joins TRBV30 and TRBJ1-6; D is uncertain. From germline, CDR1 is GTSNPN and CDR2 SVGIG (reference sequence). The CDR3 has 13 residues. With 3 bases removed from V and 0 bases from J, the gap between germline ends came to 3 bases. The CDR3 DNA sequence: TGTGCCTGGAGGGCCTCCTATAATTCACCCCTCCACTTT. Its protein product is CAWRASYNSPLHF.

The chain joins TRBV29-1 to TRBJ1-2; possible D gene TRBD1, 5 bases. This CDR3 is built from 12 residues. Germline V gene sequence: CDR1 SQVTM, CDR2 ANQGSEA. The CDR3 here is CSDQTGSYGYTF. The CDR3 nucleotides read TGCAGTGACCAAACAGGATCCTATGGCTACACCTTC.

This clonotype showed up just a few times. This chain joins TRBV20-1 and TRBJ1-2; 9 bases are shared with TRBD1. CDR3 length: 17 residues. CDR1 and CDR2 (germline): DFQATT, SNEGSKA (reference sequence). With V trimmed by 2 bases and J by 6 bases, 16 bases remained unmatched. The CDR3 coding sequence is TGCAGTGCTAGATCCCAAATCGCGCAAACAGGGGGCCATGGCTACACCTTC. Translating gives CSARSQIAQTGGHGYTF.

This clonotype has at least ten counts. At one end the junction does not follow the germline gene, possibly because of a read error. CDR3 sequence: CASSWGTDFNEELFF. CDR3 coding DNA: TGCGCCAGCAGCTGGGGGACGGACTTCAATGAAGAACTGTTTTTT. The gene calls are TRBV5-1 and TRBJ1-4; D perhaps matches TRBD1 (5 bases). Looked up from germline, CDR1 is SGHRS and CDR2 is YFSETQ. The CDR3 is made up of 15 amino acids. The full variable domain, with the rest looked up from reference TRBV5-1 and TRBJ1-4, is KAGVTQTPRYLIKTRGQQVTLSCSPISGHRSVSWYQQTPGQGLQFLFEYFSETQRNKGNFPGRFSGRQFSNSRSEMNVSTLELGDSALYLCASSWGTDFNEELFFGSGTQLSVL.

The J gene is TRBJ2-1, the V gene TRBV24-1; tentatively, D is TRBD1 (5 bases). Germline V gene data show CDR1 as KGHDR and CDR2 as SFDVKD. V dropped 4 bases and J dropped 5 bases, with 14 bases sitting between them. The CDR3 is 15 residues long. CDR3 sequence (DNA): TGTGCCACCAGTGACTCCGGCAGGGTAAACAATGAGCAGTTCTTC. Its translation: CATSDSGRVNNEQFF.

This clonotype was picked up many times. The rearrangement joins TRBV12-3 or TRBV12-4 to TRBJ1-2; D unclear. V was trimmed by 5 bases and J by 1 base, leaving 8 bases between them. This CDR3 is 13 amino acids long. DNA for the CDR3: TGTGCCAGCAGTCGAACCAATAACTATGGCTACACCTTC. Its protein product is CASSRTNNYGYTF.

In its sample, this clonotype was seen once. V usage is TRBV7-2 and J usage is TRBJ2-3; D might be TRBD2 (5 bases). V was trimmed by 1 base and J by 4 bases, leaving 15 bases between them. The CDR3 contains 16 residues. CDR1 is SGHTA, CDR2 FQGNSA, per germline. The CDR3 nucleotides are TGTGCCAGCAGCTTAGGTCTAGCCCCGAGGGCAGATACGCAGTATTTT. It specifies CASSLGLAPRADTQYF.

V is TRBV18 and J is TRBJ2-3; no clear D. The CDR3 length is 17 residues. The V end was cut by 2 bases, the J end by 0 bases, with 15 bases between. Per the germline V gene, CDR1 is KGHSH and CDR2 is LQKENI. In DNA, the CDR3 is TGTGCCAGCTCACCATACTCCGCACCGTCTAGCACAGATACGCAGTATTTT. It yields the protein CASSPYSAPSSTDTQYF.

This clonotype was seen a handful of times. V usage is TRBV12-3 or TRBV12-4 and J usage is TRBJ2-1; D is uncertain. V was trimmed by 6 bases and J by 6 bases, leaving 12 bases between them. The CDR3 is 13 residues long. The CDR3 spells CASSRIDRNEQFF. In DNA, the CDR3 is TGTGCCAGCAGCAGAATCGACCGCAATGAGCAGTTCTTC.

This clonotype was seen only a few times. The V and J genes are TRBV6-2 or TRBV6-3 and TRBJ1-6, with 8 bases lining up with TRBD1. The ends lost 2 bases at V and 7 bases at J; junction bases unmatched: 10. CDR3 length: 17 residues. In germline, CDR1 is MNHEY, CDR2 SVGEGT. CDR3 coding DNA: TGTGCCAGCAGTTACGCGGGACAGGCTCAACAAAATTCACCCCTCCACTTT. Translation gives CASSYAGQAQQNSPLHF.

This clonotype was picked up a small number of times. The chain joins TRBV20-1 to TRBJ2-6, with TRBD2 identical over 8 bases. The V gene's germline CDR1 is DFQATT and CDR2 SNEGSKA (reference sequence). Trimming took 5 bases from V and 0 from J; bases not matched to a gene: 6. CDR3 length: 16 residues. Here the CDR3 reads CSAYSGEASGANVLTF. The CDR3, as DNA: TGCAGTGCTTATAGCGGGGAGGCCTCTGGGGCCAACGTCCTGACTTTC.

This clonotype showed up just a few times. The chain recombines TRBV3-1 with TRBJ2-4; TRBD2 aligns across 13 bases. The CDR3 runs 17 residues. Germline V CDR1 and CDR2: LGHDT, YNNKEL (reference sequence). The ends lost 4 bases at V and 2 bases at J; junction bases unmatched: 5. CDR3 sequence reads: CASSPTSGGASKNIQYF. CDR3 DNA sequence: TGTGCCAGCAGCCCAACTAGCGGGGGGGCCTCCAAAAACATTCAGTACTTC.

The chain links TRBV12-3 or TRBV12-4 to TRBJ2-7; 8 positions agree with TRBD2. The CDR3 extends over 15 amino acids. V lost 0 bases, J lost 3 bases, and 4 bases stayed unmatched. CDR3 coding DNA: TGTGCCAGCAGTTTAGCACGGGGGGGTAACTACGAGCAGTACTTC. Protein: CASSLARGGNYEQYF.

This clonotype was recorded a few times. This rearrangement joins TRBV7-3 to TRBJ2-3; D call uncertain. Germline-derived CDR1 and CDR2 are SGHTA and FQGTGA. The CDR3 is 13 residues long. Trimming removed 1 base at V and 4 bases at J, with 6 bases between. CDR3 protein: CASSLRRADTQYF. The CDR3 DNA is TGTGCCAGCAGCTTAAGAAGGGCAGATACGCAGTATTTT.

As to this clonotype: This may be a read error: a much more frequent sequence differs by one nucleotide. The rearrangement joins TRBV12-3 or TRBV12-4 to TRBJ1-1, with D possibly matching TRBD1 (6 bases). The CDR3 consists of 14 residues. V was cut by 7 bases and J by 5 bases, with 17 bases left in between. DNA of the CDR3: TGTGCCAGCAAACTTAAACAGGGAGGGACTGAAGCTTTCTTT. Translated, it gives CASKLKQGGTEAFF.

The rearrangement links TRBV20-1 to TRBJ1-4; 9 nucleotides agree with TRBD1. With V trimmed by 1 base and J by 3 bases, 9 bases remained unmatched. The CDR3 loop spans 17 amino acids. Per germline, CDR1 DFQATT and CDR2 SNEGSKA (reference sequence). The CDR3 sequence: CSARVYRGRRANEKLFF. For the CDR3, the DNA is TGCAGTGCTAGAGTCTACAGGGGGCGCAGGGCTAATGAAAAACTGTTTTTT.